The present T cell receptor (beta chain) was sequenced within a study of blood T cell repertoires in COVID-19. Across the whole study: Samples came from the United States, Italy and Spain, spanning acute and convalescent COVID-19.

Germline assignment: CDR1 SNHLY and CDR2 FYNNEI. The CDR3 contains 14 residues. Remarks on this clone: One end of the junction varies from germline; a read error may be responsible.

The protocol was immunoSEQ multiplex PCR, while the TCRdb copy is restricted to in-frame clones and leaves out a portion. The sample gives 150,000 to 200,000 clones, 75% to 85% of which show up once; 9.5% to 13% is in the top ten. The clonotype originates from a human donor in a cohort sampled during active COVID-19. Source material: peripheral blood. The chain combines TRBV2 with TRBJ1-5; maybe TRBD1 (5 bases). CDR3 residues: CASNEGDSTQPQHF. The CDR3 DNA reads TGTGCCAGCAACGAAGGTGACAGCACTCAGCCCCAGCATTTT.